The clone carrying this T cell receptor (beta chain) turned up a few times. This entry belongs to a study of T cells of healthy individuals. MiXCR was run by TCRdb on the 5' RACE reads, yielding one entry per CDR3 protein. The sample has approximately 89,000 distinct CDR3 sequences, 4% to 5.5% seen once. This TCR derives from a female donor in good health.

CDR3 nucleotide sequence: TGTGCCAGCAGTTTAATGGGGGCAGGGGGCACTGAAGCTTTCTTT. As protein: CASSLMGAGGTEAFF. The rearrangement uses TRBV28 and TRBJ1-1; TRBD1 matches 7 bases. The V and J ends lost 2 bases and 4 bases, in that order; junction bases with no gene match: 7. Germline lookup yields CDR1 MDHEN and CDR2 SYDVKM. CDR3 size: 15 residues. Supplemented by reference TRBV28 and TRBJ1-1, the full variable domain reads DVKVTQSSRYLVKRTGEKVFLECVQDMDHENMFWYRQDPGLGLRLIYFSYDVKMKEKGDIPEGYSVSREKKERFSLILESASTNQTSMYLCASSLMGAGGTEAFFGQGTRLTVV.